This TCR beta chain is from a study of cytomegalovirus exposure and HLA in healthy donors. Regarding the study as a whole: Cytomegalovirus association was assigned to approximately 160 TCR beta chains. Rarity marked most TCR sequences, yet some public TCRs occurred in many donors.

On this clone: Antigen unknown.

The method was immunoSEQ multiplex PCR; TCRdb's version includes in-frame clones alone and lacks a portion of them. The data hold fewer than 70,000 clones, with more than 90% observed a single time. The germline V and J ends were trimmed by 7 bases and 1 base, with 7 bases remaining between them. The CDR3 is made up of 12 amino acids. Germline lookup yields CDR1 KGHSH and CDR2 LQKENI. This sequence was found in a young man in good health and CMV-seronegative. The source material was PBMCs. V is TRBV18 and J is TRBJ1-2; possibly TRBD1 for D (5 bases). The CDR3 protein is CASFDSNYGYTF. The CDR3, as DNA: TGTGCCAGCTTTGACAGTAACTATGGCTACACCTTC.